One and the same sample provided the 10 T cell receptor beta chains below, sequenced in a study of human versus mouse CDR3 diversity and MHC coevolution. Using immunoSEQ multiplex PCR, the repertoire was profiled, and TCRdb retains in-frame clones only, with some absent. The sample yields tens of thousands of clones, just over 90% seen once. Sequencing was performed on naive CD4+ T cells from blood. This sample's subset: CD45RO-negative CD62L-positive naive CD4 T cells. The origin of the receptors is a person aged 30-69 years in good health.

The genes are TRBV7-3 and TRBJ2-5; TRBD1 might be the D (6 bases). This CDR3 has 13 residues. V lost 0 bases to trimming and J lost 4 bases, with 6 bases between them. CDR1 is SGHTA and CDR2 is FQGTGA in the germline V gene. The CDR3 is CASSLTQGETQYF. DNA of the CDR3: TGTGCCAGCAGCTTAACACAGGGAGAGACCCAGTACTTC. Filled out from reference TRBV7-3 and TRBJ2-5, the complete variable domain reads GAGVSQTPSNKVTEKGKYVELRCDPISGHTALYWYRQSLGQGPEFLIYFQGTGAADDSGLPNDRFFAVRPEGSVSTLKIQRTERGDSAVYLCASSLTQGETQYFGPGTRLLVL.

The genes are TRBV5-6 and TRBJ2-7; 7 nucleotides line up with TRBD1. The length of the CDR3 is 14 residues. Germline assignment: CDR1 SGHDT and CDR2 YYEEEE. V dropped 4 bases and J dropped 4; count of bases not matched to a gene: 8. CDR3 sequence reads: CASSPTGRGYEQYF. CDR3 in DNA: TGTGCCAGCAGCCCGACAGGGCGAGGTTACGAGCAGTACTTC.

The chain employs TRBV7-2 and TRBJ1-5, with D possibly being TRBD1 (6 bases). CDR3 length: 14 residues. Germline assignment: CDR1 SGHTA and CDR2 FQGNSA. V lost 5 bases to trimming and J lost 3 bases, with 11 bases between them. The CDR3 region is CASSPGTTNQPQHF. Here the CDR3 DNA reads TGTGCCAGCAGCCCCGGGACAACCAATCAGCCCCAGCATTTT.

The V and J genes are TRBV28 and TRBJ2-2, with no clear D. Germline V lookup: CDR1 MDHEN, CDR2 SYDVKM. V was cut by 6 bases and J by 6 bases, with 8 bases left in between. The CDR3 consists of 12 residues. CDR3: CASRGLAGELFF. The CDR3 DNA reads TGTGCCAGCAGGGGCCTCGCCGGGGAGCTGTTTTTT.

The chain recombines TRBV9 with TRBJ2-1; tentatively, D is TRBD1 (6 bases). The CDR3 totals 16 residues. Germline CDR1 SGDLS, CDR2 YYNGEE. V was cut by 0 bases and J by 5 bases, with 15 bases left in between. In nucleotides, the CDR3 is TGTGCCAGCAGCGTAGTGGGGGCGGCGCCCCACAATGAGCAGTTCTTC. It specifies CASSVVGAAPHNEQFF.

The gene calls are TRBV5-1 and TRBJ1-4; D remains unclear. CDR1 SGHRS and CDR2 YFSETQ come from the germline V gene. V lost 0 bases to trimming and J lost 8 bases, with 5 bases between them. This CDR3 is 12 amino acids long. For the CDR3, the DNA is TGCGCCAGCAGCTTGGGCGAGGAAAAACTGTTTTTT. This translates into CASSLGEEKLFF.

V usage is TRBV5-1 and J usage is TRBJ1-1; D is undetermined. Germline V gene data show CDR1 as SGHRS and CDR2 as YFSETQ. Trimming took off 4 bases at V and 11 bases at J, with 27 bases between the two ends. The CDR3 extends over 16 amino acids. This chain's CDR3 is CASSPRQATKVREAFF. CDR3 bases: TGCGCCAGCAGCCCCCGTCAGGCAACAAAGGTCCGCGAGGCTTTCTTT.

The chain combines TRBV12-5 with TRBJ1-2; 9 nucleotides line up with TRBD1. This CDR3 comprises 15 residues. The germline gives CDR1 LGHNT, CDR2 FRNRAP. The junction had 13 bases not matched to a gene; V was cut back by 7 bases and J by 7 bases. The CDR3 is CASALGGTGTGGYTF. In DNA form, the CDR3 reads TGTGCTAGTGCCCTGGGCGGGACAGGGACCGGTGGCTACACCTTC.

CDR3 DNA: TGTGCCAGCAATAACGCGGGGGGCTCCTACAATGAGCAGTTCTTC. This codes for CASNNAGGSYNEQFF. This chain uses TRBV2 with TRBJ2-1, with 8 bases lining up with TRBD2. V lost 7 bases to trimming and J lost 0 bases; unmatched junction nucleotides: 5. CDR3 length equals 15 residues. In germline, CDR1 is SNHLY, CDR2 FYNNEI.

The rearrangement uses TRBV9 and TRBJ2-3, with a possible D match to TRBD2 (6 bases). The germline V gene encodes CDR1 SGDLS and CDR2 YYNGEE. The V gene lost 4 bases and the J gene lost 2 bases, with 20 bases spanning the gap. The CDR3 is made up of 17 amino acids. Here the CDR3 reads CASSPIWSSGTTDTQYF. In DNA, the CDR3 is TGTGCCAGCAGCCCAATTTGGAGTAGCGGCACCACAGATACGCAGTATTTT.